This T cell receptor beta chain stems from a study of CD8 T cells in Susac syndrome. TCR beta sequencing covered blood CD8+ and CD4+ T cells. The sample holds one count of this clonotype. RNA in amounts of about 0.45 to 1 ug was reverse transcribed with random hexamers. Amplification of TCR beta CDR3 was carried out by immunoSEQ multiplex PCR, which covered 54 Vbeta and 13 Jbeta segments. Using its own MiXCR run on the immunoSEQ multiplex PCR reads, TCRdb lists one record per CDR3 protein. The table has hundreds of thousands of distinct CDR3 sequences, 93% seen once. CDR3 length equals 14 residues. Between the trimmed V and J ends, which lost 0 bases and 1 base, there was a span of 6 bases. In germline, CDR1 is LGHDT, CDR2 YNNKEL (reference sequence).

The chain uses TRBV3-1 and TRBJ1-1; D call uncertain. The receptor was isolated from a human donor with multiple sclerosis. Sequences were obtained from CD4+ T cells from PBMCs. The CDR3 loop is CASSQDVGNTEAFF. Here the CDR3 DNA reads TGTGCCAGCAGCCAAGATGTGGGGAACACTGAAGCTTTCTTT.